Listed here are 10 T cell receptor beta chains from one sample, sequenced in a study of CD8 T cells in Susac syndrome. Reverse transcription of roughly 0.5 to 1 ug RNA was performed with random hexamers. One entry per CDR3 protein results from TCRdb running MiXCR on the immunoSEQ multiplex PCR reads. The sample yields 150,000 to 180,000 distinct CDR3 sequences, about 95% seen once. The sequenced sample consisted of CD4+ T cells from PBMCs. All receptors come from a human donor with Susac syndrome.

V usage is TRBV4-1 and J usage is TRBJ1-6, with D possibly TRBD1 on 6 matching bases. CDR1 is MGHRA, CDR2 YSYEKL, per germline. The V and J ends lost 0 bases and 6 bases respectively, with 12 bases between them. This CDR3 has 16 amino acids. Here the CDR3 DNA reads TGCGCCAGCAGCCAAGATGGGGGGGCCTTTAATTCACCCCTCCACTTT. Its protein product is CASSQDGGAFNSPLHF.

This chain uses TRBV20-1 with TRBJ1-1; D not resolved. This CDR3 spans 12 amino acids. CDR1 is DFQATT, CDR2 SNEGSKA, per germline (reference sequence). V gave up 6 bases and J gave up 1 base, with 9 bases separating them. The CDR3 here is CSAGGWNTEAFF. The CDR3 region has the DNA TGCAGTGCCGGTGGGTGGAACACTGAAGCTTTCTTT.

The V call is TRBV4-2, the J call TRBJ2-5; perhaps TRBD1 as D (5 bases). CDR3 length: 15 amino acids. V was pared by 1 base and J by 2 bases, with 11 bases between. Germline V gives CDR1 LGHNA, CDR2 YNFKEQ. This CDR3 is CASSQALTAQETQYF. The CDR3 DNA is TGTGCCAGCAGCCAAGCCCTGACAGCTCAAGAGACCCAGTACTTC.

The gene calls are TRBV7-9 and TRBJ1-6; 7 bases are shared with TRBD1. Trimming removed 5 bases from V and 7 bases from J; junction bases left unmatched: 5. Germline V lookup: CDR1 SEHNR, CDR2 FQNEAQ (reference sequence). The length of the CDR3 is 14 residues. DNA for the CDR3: TGTGCCAGCAGCCGGACAGGATACAATTCACCCCTCCACTTT. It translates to CASSRTGYNSPLHF.

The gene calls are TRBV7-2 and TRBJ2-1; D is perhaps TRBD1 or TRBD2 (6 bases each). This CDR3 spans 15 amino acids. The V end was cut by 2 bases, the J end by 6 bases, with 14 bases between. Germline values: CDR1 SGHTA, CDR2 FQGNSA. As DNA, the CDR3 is TGTGCCAGCAGCTTACCCACCCGGGGGCCCAATGAGCAGTTCTTC. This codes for CASSLPTRGPNEQFF. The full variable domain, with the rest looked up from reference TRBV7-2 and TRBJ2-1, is GAGVSQSPSNKVTEKGKDVELRCDPISGHTALYWYRQSLGQGLEFLIYFQGNSAPDKSGLPSDRFSAERTGGSVSTLTIQRTQQEDSAVYLCASSLPTRGPNEQFFGPGTRLTVL.

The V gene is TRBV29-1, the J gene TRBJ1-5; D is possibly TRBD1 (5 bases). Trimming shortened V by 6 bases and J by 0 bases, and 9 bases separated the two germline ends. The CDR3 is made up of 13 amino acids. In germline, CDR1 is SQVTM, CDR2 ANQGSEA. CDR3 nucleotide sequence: TGCAGCGTCCGGGGGGATAGCAATCAGCCCCAGCATTTT. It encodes CSVRGDSNQPQHF.

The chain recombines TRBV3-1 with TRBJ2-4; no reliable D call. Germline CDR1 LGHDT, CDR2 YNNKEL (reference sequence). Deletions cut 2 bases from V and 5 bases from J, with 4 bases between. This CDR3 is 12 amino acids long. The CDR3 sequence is CASSQWENIQYF. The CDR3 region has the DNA TGTGCCAGCAGCCAATGGGAAAACATTCAGTACTTC.

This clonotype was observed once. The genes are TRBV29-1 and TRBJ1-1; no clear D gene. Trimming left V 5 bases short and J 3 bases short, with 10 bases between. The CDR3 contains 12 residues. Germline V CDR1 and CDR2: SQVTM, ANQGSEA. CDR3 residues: CSVRHSHTEAFF. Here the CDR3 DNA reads TGCAGCGTTCGACACTCACACACTGAAGCTTTCTTT.

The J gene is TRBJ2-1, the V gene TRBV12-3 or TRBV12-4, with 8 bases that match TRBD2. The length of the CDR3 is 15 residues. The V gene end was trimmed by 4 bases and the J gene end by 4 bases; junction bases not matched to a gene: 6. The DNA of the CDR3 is TGTGCCAGCAGTTCCTCGCAGCGGGGGTACAATGAGCAGTTCTTC. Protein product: CASSSSQRGYNEQFF.

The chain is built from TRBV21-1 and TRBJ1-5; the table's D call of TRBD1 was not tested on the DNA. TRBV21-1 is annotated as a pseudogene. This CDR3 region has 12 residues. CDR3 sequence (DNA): TGTGCCAGCCGGACAGACTATCAGCCCCAGCATTTT. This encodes CASRTDYQPQHF.